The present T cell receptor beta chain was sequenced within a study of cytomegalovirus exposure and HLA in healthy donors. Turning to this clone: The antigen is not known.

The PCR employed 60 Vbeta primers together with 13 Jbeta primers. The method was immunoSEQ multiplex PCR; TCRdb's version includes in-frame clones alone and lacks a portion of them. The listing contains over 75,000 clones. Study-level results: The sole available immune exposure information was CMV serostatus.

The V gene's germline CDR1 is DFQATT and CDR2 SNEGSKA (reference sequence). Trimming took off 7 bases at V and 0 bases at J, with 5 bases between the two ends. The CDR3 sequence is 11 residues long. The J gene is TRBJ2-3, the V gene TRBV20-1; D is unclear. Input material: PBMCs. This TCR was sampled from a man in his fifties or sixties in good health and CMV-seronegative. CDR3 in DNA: TGCAGTGACGGGAGCACAGATACGCAGTATTTT. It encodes CSDGSTDTQYF.